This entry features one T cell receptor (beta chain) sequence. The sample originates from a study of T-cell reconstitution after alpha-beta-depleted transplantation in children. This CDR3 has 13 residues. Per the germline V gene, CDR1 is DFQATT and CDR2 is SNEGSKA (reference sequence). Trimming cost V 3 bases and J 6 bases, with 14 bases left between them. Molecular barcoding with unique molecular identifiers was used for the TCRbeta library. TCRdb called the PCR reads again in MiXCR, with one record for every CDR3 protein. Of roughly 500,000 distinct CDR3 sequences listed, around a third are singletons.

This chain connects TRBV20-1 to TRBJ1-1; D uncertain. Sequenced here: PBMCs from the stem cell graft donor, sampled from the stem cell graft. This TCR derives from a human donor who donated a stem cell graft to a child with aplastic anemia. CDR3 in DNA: TGCAGTGCTAGGGCGGCGGCCAACCCTGAAGCTTTCTTT. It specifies CSARAAANPEAFF.